This TCR beta chain was documented in a study of blood T cell repertoires in COVID-19. Trimming cost V 6 bases and J 7 bases; bases outside gene matches: 10. Looked up from germline, CDR1 is MNHNY and CDR2 is SVGAGI (reference sequence). This CDR3 contains 15 residues. Produced via immunoSEQ multiplex PCR; TCRdb's table is partial and in-frame only. The sample lists 300,000 to 450,000 clones; more than 75% were seen once. This clonotype was sampled from a woman in her 30s who had recovered from COVID-19. This chain connects TRBV6-6 to TRBJ1-4; 8 nucleotides agree with TRBD1. The sequenced sample consisted of PBMCs or T cells enriched from blood (not recorded which). The CDR3 is CASRPSGGAVEKLFF. In DNA form, the CDR3 reads TGTGCCAGCAGACCCTCAGGGGGCGCGGTTGAAAAACTGTTTTTT.